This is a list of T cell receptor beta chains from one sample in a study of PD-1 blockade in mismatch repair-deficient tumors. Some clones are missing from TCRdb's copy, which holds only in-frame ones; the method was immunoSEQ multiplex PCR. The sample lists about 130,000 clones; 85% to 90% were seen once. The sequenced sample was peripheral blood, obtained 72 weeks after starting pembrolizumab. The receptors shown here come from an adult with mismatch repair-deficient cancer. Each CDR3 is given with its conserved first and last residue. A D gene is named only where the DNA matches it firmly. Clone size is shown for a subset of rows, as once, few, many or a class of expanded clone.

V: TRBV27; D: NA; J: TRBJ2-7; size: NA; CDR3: CASSSRTATYEQYF; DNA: TGTGCCAGCAGTTCGAGGACAGCAACCTACGAGCAGTACTTC
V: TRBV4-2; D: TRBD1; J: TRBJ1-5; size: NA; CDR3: CASSQENRGRRDNQPQHF; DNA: TGTGCCAGCAGCCAAGAAAACAGGGGGCGGCGGGACAATCAGCCCCAGCATTTT
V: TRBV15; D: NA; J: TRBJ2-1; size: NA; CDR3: CATSRERGTISLYNEQFF; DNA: TGTGCCACCAGCAGGGAGAGGGGGACCATTTCTCTCTACAATGAGCAGTTCTTC
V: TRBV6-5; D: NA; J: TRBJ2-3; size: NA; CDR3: CASSPGRSQDTQYF; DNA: TGTGCCAGCAGCCCGGGACGATCTCAAGATACGCAGTATTTT
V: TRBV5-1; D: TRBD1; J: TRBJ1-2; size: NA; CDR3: CASSLLPPGQGSYGYTF; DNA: TGCGCCAGCAGCCTACTTCCCCCGGGACAGGGCTCTTATGGCTACACCTTC
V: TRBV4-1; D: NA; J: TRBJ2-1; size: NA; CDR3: CASSRRDSPYSLGQFF; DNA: TGCGCCAGCAGCCGCCGGGACTCCCCATACAGCCTGGGGCAGTTCTTC
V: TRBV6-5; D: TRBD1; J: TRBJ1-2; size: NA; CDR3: CASSPTGDGYTF; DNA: TGTGCCAGCAGTCCGACAGGGGATGGCTACACCTTC
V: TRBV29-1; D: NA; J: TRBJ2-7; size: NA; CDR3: CSVRTIPGGSYEQYF; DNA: TGCAGCGTCAGGACTATCCCAGGGGGCTCCTACGAGCAGTACTTC
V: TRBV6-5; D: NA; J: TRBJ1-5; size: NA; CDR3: CASSYGEDYQPQHF; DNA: TGTGCCAGCAGTTACGGAGAAGATTATCAGCCCCAGCATTTT
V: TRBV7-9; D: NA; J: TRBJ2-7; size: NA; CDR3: CASSLLPSSYEQYF; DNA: TGTGCCAGCAGCTTACTACCGAGCTCCTACGAGCAGTACTTC
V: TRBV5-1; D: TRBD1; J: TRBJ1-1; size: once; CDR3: CASSWDRSDTEAFF; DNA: TGCGCCAGCAGCTGGGACAGATCGGACACTGAAGCTTTCTTT
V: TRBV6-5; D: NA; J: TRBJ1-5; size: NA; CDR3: CASSYSQPQGQPQHF; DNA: TGTGCCAGCAGTTACTCGCAGCCCCAGGGTCAGCCCCAGCATTTT
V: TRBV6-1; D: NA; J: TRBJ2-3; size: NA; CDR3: CASSEWTDSTDTQYF; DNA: TGTGCCAGCAGTGAATGGACAGATAGCACAGATACGCAGTATTTT
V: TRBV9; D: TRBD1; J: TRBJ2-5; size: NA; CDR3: CASSPWDGTGEETQYF; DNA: TGTGCCAGCAGCCCCTGGGATGGGACAGGGGAAGAGACCCAGTACTTC
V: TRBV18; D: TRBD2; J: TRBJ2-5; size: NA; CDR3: CASSRLAGGPETQYF; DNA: TGTGCCAGCTCACGACTAGCGGGAGGGCCAGAGACCCAGTACTTC
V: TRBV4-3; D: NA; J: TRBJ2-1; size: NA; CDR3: CASSQEPIQPRSYNEQFF; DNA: TGCGCCAGCAGCCAAGAGCCAATACAGCCCCGCTCCTACAATGAGCAGTTCTTC
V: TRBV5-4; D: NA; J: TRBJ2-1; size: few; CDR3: CASSGRLANYNEQFF; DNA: TGTGCCAGCAGCGGGCGTCTAGCTAATTACAATGAGCAGTTCTTC
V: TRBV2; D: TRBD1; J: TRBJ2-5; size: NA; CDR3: CASSADRAQETQYF; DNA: TGTGCCAGCAGTGCCGACAGGGCCCAAGAGACCCAGTACTTC
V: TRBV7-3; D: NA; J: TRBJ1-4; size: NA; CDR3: CASSRRDGTLEKLFF; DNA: TGTGCCAGCAGCCGCAGGGACGGAACTCTCGAAAAACTGTTTTTT
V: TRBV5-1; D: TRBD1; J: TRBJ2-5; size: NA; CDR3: CASSLGQGRETQYF; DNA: TGCGCCAGCAGCTTGGGACAGGGGCGGGAGACCCAGTACTTC
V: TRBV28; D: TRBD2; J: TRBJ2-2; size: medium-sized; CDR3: CASSGTSDVDTGELFF; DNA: TGTGCCAGCAGTGGGACTAGCGACGTTGACACCGGGGAGCTGTTTTTT
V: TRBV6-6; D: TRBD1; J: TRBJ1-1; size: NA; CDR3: CASSRSTGWSTEAFF; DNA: TGTGCCAGCAGCCGCTCGACAGGGTGGTCCACTGAAGCTTTCTTT
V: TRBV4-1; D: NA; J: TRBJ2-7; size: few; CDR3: CASSQPEGSSYEQYF; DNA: TGCGCCAGCAGCCAACCTGAGGGGTCGTCCTACGAGCAGTACTTC
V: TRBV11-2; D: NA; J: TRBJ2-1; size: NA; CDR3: CASSTGLSREQFF; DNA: TGTGCCAGCAGCACGGGACTCTCGAGGGAGCAGTTCTTC
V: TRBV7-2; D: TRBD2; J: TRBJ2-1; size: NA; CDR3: CASSYAGGMSSYNEQFF; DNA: TGTGCCAGCAGCTATGCGGGAGGAATGAGCTCCTACAATGAGCAGTTCTTC
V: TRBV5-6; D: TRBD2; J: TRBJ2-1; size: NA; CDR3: CASSSPGLDNNEQFF; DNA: TGTGCCAGCAGCTCCCCGGGACTAGACAACAATGAGCAGTTCTTC
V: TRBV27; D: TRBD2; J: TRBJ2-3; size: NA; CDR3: CASWGSSGASTDTQYF; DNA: TGTGCCAGCTGGGGTTCTAGCGGTGCTAGCACAGATACGCAGTATTTT
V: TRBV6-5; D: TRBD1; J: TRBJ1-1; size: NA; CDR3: CASSPGTGDEAFF; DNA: TGTGCCAGCAGTCCAGGGACAGGGGATGAAGCTTTCTTT
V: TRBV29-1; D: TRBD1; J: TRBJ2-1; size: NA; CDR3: CSGLHYPGQGSYNEQFF; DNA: TGCAGCGGCCTCCACTATCCGGGACAGGGCTCCTACAATGAGCAGTTCTTC
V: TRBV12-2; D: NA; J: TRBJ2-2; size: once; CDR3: CASRDEIQGRNTGELFF; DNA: TGTGCAAGTCGCGACGAGATACAGGGAAGGAACACCGGGGAGCTGTTTTTT
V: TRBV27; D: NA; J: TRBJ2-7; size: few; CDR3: CASSTGGYEQYF; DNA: TGTGCCAGCAGCACTGGGGGCTACGAGCAGTACTTC
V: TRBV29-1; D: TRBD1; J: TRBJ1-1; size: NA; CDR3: CSVGGGTGAPTEAFF; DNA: TGCAGCGTTGGGGGCGGAACAGGGGCGCCCACTGAAGCTTTCTTT
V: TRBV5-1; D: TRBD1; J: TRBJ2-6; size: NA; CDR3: CASSLWGQGDISGANVLTF; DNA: TGCGCCAGCAGCTTGTGGGGACAGGGCGACATCTCTGGGGCCAACGTCCTGACTTTC
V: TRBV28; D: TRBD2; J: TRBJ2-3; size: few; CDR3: CASSPGTSGRGTDTQYF; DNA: TGTGCCAGCAGCCCCGGGACTAGCGGGAGAGGCACAGATACGCAGTATTTT
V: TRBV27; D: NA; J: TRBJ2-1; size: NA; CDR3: CASSLSGVGEQFF; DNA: TGTGCCAGCAGTTTAAGCGGAGTCGGGGAGCAGTTCTTC
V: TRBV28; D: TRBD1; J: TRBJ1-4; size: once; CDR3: CASSARGQGVDKLFF; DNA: TGTGCCAGCAGTGCACGGGGACAGGGGGTCGACAAACTGTTTTTT
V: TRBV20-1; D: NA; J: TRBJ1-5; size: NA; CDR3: CSARGGAPQHF; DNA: TGCAGTGCTAGGGGAGGAGCGCCCCAGCATTTT
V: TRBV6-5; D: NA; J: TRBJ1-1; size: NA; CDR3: CASTGPGGTEAFF; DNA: TGTGCCAGCACCGGACCCGGAGGGACTGAAGCTTTCTTT
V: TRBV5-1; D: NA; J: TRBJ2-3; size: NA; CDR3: CASSLVGLSAPTDTQYF; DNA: TGCGCCAGCAGCTTGGTAGGCCTTAGCGCGCCCACAGATACGCAGTATTTT
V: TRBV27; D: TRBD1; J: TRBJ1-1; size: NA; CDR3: CASSQTGTVTWLAFF; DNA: TGTGCCAGCAGCCAGACCGGGACAGTAACCTGGCTGGCTTTCTTT
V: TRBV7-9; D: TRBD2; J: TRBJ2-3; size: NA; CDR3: CASSPSGRPNPTDTQYF; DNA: TGTGCCAGCAGCCCTAGCGGGAGGCCCAACCCCACAGATACGCAGTATTTT
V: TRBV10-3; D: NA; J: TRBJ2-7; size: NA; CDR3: CAISDGAGSYEQYF; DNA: TGTGCCATCAGTGACGGGGCGGGGTCCTACGAGCAGTACTTC
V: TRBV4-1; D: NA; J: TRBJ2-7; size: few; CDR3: CASSQVVPFYEQYF; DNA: TGCGCCAGCAGCCAAGTAGTCCCCTTCTACGAGCAGTACTTC
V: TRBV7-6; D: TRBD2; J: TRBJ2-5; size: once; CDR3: CASSVWASGSQTQYF; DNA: TGTGCCAGCAGCGTATGGGCTAGCGGGAGCCAGACCCAGTACTTC
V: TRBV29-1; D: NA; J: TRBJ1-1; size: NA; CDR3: CSVDRGVGTEAFF; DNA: TGCAGCGTTGATCGAGGAGTAGGGACTGAAGCTTTCTTT
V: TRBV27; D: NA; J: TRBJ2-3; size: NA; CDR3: CASSFGPKGPSTDTQYF; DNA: TGTGCCAGCAGTTTTGGCCCGAAGGGACCTAGCACAGATACGCAGTATTTT
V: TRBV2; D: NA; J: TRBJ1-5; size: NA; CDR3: CASREDPGLVQPQHF; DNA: TGTGCCAGCAGAGAGGACCCGGGCCTGGTTCAGCCCCAGCATTTT
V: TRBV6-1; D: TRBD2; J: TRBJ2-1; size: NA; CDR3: CASSVVAGEGEQFF; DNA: TGTGCCAGCAGTGTAGTAGCGGGAGAGGGTGAGCAGTTCTTC
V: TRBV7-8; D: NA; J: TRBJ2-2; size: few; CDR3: CASSLAAGETGELFF; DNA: TGTGCCAGCAGCTTAGCGGCAGGTGAAACCGGGGAGCTGTTTTTT
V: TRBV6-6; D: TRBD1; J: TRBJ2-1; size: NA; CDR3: CASNLRDRAWHEQFF; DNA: TGTGCCAGCAACCTCCGGGACAGGGCTTGGCATGAGCAGTTCTTC
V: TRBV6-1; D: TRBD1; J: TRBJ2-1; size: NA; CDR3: CASSETGVGYNEQFF; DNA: TGTGCCAGCAGCGAAACAGGGGTGGGGTACAATGAGCAGTTCTTC
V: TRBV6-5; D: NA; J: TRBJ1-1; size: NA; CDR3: CASRLTPQGNTEAFF; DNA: TGTGCCAGCAGACTCACCCCACAGGGGAACACTGAAGCTTTCTTT